A selection of T cell receptor beta chains follows, all from one sample in a study of identical twins. TCRdb reprocessed the 5' RACE reads with MiXCR, giving one entry per CDR3 protein. The sample comprises 200,000 to 300,000 distinct CDR3 sequences, about 10% of which are singletons, and over 8% rests with the top ten. The specimen sequenced was memory T cells sorted from blood. Every receptor here comes from a man aged 50 to 59 in good health. CDR3s include the opening cysteine and the closing phenylalanine or tryptophan. The order of the fields is V gene, clone size, J gene, D gene, CDR3 protein, CDR3 DNA. D genes are given only for firm matches. Clone size is given for some rows only: seen once, a few or many times, or a class if the clone is expanded.

>TRBV12-3/TRBV12-4|many|TRBJ2-1|.
CASTLYNEQFF
TGTGCCAGCACCCTCTACAATGAGCAGTTCTTC
>TRBV5-1|few|TRBJ2-7|.
CASSSHTRSPYEQYF
TGCGCCAGCAGCTCACATACTAGGAGCCCCTACGAGCAGTACTTC
>TRBV12-3/TRBV12-4|many|TRBJ2-1|TRBD2
CASSRGSGNEQFF
TGTGCCAGCAGTCGCGGGAGCGGGAATGAGCAGTTCTTC
>TRBV7-2|.|TRBJ2-3|TRBD2
CASSRGLAGDTQYF
TGTGCCAGCAGCCGAGGACTAGCGGGGGACACGCAGTATTTT
>TRBV6-1|few|TRBJ1-5|TRBD1
CASNKFSGQGNQPQHF
TGTGCCAGCAATAAGTTTTCCGGACAGGGGAATCAGCCCCAGCATTTT
>TRBV2|.|TRBJ1-5|.
CASQIEGGGGQPQHF
TGTGCCAGCCAAATCGAGGGGGGGGGCGGTCAGCCCCAGCATTTT
>TRBV29-1|few|TRBJ2-7|.
CSVETDSYEQYF
TGCAGCGTTGAAACGGACTCCTACGAGCAGTACTTC
>TRBV12-3/TRBV12-4|many|TRBJ1-1|.
CASSRTGFTEAFF
TGTGCCAGCAGCCGAACAGGGTTCACTGAAGCTTTCTTT
>TRBV20-1|few|TRBJ2-5|.
CSASGPGETQYF
TGCAGTGCTAGTGGGCCCGGGGAGACCCAGTACTTC
>TRBV5-5|many|TRBJ1-2|TRBD1
CASSLGTGPGGGYTF
TGTGCCAGCAGCTTGGGGACAGGACCTGGAGGGGGCTACACCTTC
>TRBV7-6|few|TRBJ2-7|.
CASSLDEQYF
TGTGCCAGCAGCTTAGACGAGCAGTACTTC
>TRBV11-2|few|TRBJ2-3|TRBD1
CASSQGQYYTDTQYF
TGTGCCAGCAGCCAGGGACAGTACTACACAGATACGCAGTATTTT
>TRBV7-9|.|TRBJ2-2|.
CASSSRTGELFF
TGTGCCAGCAGCTCCCGCACCGGGGAGCTGTTTTTT
>TRBV6-1|many|TRBJ2-2|TRBD1
CASNRPGQGVPGELFF
TGTGCCAGCAATAGACCGGGACAGGGAGTTCCCGGGGAGCTGTTTTTT
>TRBV20-1|many|TRBJ2-1|.
CSARDPGSRGGINEQFF
TGCAGTGCTAGAGATCCCGGCTCGAGGGGGGGTATTAATGAGCAGTTCTTC
>TRBV28|few|TRBJ1-6|.
CASSLGGAAELYSPLHF
TGTGCCAGCAGTTTAGGCGGGGCGGCAGAACTATATTCACCCCTCCACTTT
>TRBV4-2|many|TRBJ1-5|.
CASSLSQGRNQPQHF
TGTGCCAGCAGCCTAAGTCAGGGGCGCAATCAGCCCCAGCATTTT
>TRBV12-3/TRBV12-4|many|TRBJ1-4|.
CASSMGAKEKLFF
TGTGCCAGCAGTATGGGGGCAAAGGAAAAACTGTTTTTT
>TRBV3-1|.|TRBJ2-5|TRBD1
CASSQEPTGPETQYF
TGTGCCAGCAGCCAAGAGCCGACAGGGCCGGAGACCCAGTACTTC
>TRBV6-1|few|TRBJ1-2|.
CASSSTVGYTF
TGTGCCAGCAGTAGTACGGTTGGCTACACCTTC
>TRBV5-1|.|TRBJ1-2|TRBD1
CASSLEGQGDGYTF
TGCGCCAGCAGCTTGGAAGGACAGGGCGATGGCTACACCTTC
>TRBV11-2|.|TRBJ2-6|.
CASSLGVGSAPGANVLTF
TGTGCCAGCAGCTTAGGGGTAGGGAGTGCCCCTGGGGCCAACGTCCTGACTTTC
>TRBV20-1|many|TRBJ1-2|TRBD1
CRATRDSHLDYGYTF
TGCAGGGCGACCCGGGACAGTCACCTGGACTATGGCTACACCTTC
>TRBV6-1|few|TRBJ2-7|.
CASQIGLAYEQYF
TGTGCCAGCCAAATAGGACTGGCCTACGAGCAGTACTTC
>TRBV29-1|many|TRBJ1-1|.
CSVARTENTEAFF
TGCAGCGTTGCCAGGACAGAGAACACTGAAGCTTTCTTT
>TRBV28|few|TRBJ1-2|.
CASSFRTGDNYGYTF
TGTGCCAGCAGTTTCCGAACAGGCGATAACTATGGCTACACCTTC
>TRBV20-1|.|TRBJ1-5|.
CSASPGASNQPQHF
TGCAGTGCTAGCCCAGGGGCCAGCAATCAGCCCCAGCATTTT
>TRBV18|few|TRBJ2-1|.
CASSPPAWPGNEQFF
TGTGCCAGCTCACCACCGGCCTGGCCGGGGAATGAGCAGTTCTTC